This T cell receptor beta chain was observed in a study of blood T cell repertoires in COVID-19. Enrolled through a virtual design, the participants were between about 18 and 89 years of age and came from some 25 US areas. Cohorts were determined from participant-reported clinical history. This clone was seen a few times. The length of the CDR3 is 18 residues. V shed 2 bases and J shed 4 bases, with 22 bases lying between them. This table comes from immunoSEQ multiplex PCR, and its TCRdb copy is limited to in-frame clones, with some not included. The sample has hundreds of thousands of clones, around 83% seen once; the top ten hold over 4%.

The sequencing sample was made of PBMCs or T cells enriched from blood (not recorded which). The sequence came from a man between 35 and 55 years old who had been exposed to COVID-19. This chain links TRBV5-3 with TRBJ1-5; D is unresolved. TRBV5-3 is an ORF for which the function is uncertain. The CDR3 reads CARSFPLEVRGENQPQHF. The CDR3 DNA follows: TGTGCCAGAAGCTTTCCCCTCGAGGTTCGGGGTGAAAATCAGCCCCAGCATTTT.